This TCR beta chain was sequenced for a study of early T cells in non-severe SARS-CoV-2 infection. The overall study: Alpha and beta chains were unpaired, from unsorted whole-blood bulk RNA.

TCRdb independently ran MiXCR on the 5' RACE reads; one entry per CDR3 protein. The table includes tens of thousands of distinct CDR3 sequences, about 5.2% detected once. The CDR3 sequence is 14 residues long. Germline V gene sequence: CDR1 MNHEY, CDR2 SVGEGT. The V end was cut by 0 bases, the J end by 3 bases, with 6 bases between. There are many counts of this clonotype. The TCR was taken from an adult who was a healthcare worker with PCR-confirmed SARS-CoV-2 infection or an uninfected control (not recorded which). Sequenced material: whole blood. V gene TRBV6-2 or TRBV6-3 combines with J gene TRBJ2-1; maybe TRBD2 (6 bases). The CDR3, as DNA: TGTGCCAGCAGTTACTCGACTAGCTACAATGAGCAGTTCTTC. It specifies CASSYSTSYNEQFF.